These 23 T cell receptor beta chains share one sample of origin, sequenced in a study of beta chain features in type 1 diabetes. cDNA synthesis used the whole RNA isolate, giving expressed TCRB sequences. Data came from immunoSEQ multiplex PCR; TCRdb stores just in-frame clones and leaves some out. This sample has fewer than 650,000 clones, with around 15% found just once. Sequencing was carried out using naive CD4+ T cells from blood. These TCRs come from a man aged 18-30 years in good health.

The CDR3 coding sequence is TGTGCCAGCAGCCATTCGCGGGGCGGAGAGACCCAGTACTTC. Its protein product is CASSHSRGGETQYF. V is TRBV4-2 and J is TRBJ2-5; D may be TRBD2 (6 bases). CDR1 and CDR2 (germline): LGHNA, YNFKEQ. V was trimmed by 3 bases and J by 4 bases, leaving 12 bases between them. This CDR3 is built from 14 residues.

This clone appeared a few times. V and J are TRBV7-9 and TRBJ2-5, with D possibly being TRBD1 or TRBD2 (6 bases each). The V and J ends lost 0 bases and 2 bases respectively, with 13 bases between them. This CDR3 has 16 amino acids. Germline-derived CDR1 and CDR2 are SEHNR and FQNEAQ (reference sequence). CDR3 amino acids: CASSLAAGQLQETQYF. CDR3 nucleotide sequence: TGTGCCAGCAGCTTAGCCGCGGGACAATTACAAGAGACCCAGTACTTC.

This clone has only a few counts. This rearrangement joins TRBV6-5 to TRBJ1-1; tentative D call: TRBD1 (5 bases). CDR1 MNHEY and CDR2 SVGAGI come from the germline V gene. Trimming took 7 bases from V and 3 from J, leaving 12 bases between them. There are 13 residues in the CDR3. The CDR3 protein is CASIFTGHTEAFF. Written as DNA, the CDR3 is TGTGCCAGCATCTTTACAGGCCACACTGAAGCTTTCTTT.

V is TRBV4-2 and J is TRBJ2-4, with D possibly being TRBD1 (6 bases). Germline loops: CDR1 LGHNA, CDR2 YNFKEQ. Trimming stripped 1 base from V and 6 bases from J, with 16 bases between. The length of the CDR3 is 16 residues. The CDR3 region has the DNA TGTGCCAGCAGCCAAGCTGATCAGGGGTGGGGAAACATTCAGTACTTC. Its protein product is CASSQADQGWGNIQYF.

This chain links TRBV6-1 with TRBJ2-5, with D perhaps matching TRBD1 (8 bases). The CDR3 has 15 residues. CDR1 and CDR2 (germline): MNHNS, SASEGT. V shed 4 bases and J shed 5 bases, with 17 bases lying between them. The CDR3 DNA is TGTGCCAGCAGTGGCTGGGAACAGGGGGGGGAGACCCAGTACTTC. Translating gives CASSGWEQGGETQYF.

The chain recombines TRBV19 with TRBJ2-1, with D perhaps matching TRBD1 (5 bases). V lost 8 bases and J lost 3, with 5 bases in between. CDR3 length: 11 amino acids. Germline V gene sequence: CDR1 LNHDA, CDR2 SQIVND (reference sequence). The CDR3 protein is CASQGYNEQFF. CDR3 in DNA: TGTGCCAGTCAGGGCTACAATGAGCAGTTCTTC.

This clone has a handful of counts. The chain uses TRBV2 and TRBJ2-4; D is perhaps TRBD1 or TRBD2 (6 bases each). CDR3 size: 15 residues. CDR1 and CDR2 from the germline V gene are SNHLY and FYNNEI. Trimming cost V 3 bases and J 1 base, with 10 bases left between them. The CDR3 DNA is TGTGCCAGCAGTGAGGGGGGCATGGCCAAAAACATTCAGTACTTC. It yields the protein CASSEGGMAKNIQYF.

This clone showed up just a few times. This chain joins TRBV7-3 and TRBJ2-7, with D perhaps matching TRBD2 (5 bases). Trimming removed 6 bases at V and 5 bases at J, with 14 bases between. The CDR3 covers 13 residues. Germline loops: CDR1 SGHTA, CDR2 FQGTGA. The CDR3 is CASSRVREDEQYF. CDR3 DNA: TGTGCCAGCAGTCGAGTGAGGGAAGACGAGCAGTACTTC.

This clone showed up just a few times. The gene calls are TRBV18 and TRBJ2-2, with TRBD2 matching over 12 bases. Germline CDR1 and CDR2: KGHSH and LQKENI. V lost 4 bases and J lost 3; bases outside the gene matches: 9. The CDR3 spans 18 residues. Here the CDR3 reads CASSRGLAGYADTGELFF. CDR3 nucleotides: TGTGCCAGCTCACGCGGACTAGCGGGATATGCGGACACCGGGGAGCTGTTTTTT.

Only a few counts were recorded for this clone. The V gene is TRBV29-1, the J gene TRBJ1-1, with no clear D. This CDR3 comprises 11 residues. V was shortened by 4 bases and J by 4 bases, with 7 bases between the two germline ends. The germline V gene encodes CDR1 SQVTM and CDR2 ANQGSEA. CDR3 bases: TGCAGCGTTGCGTCAAGCACTGAAGCTTTCTTT. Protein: CSVASSTEAFF.

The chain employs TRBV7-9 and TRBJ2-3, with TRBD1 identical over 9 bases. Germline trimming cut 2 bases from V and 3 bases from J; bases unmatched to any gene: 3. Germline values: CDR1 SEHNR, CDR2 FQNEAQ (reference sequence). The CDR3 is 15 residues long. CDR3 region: CASSLYGTGTDTQYF. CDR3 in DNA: TGTGCCAGCAGCTTATATGGGACAGGGACAGATACGCAGTATTTT.

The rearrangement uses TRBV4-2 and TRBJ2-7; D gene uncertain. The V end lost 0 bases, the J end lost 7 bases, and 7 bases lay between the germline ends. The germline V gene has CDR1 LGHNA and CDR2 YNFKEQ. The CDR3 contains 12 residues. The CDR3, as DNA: TGTGCCAGCAGCCAAGATCATAGGGAGCAGTACTTC. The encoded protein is CASSQDHREQYF.

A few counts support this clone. DNA of the CDR3: TGTGCCAGCAGTGGCCGGGACAGGGGGAATCAGCCCCAGCATTTT. The encoded protein is CASSGRDRGNQPQHF. The genes are TRBV27 and TRBJ1-5; 11 bases are shared with TRBD1. This CDR3 spans 15 amino acids. V dropped 5 bases and J dropped 4; count of bases not matched to a gene: 4. CDR1 MNHEY and CDR2 SMNVEV come from the germline V gene (reference sequence).

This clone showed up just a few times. The CDR3 region is CASSPRGGLQQYF. The CDR3 nucleotides read TGTGCCAGCAGCCCTAGGGGCGGTCTGCAGCAGTACTTC. The J gene is TRBJ2-7, the V gene TRBV11-2; possible D gene TRBD1, 5 bases. Germline CDR1 is SGHAT and CDR2 is FQNNGV. This CDR3 spans 13 amino acids. V dropped 5 bases and J dropped 8 bases, with 16 bases sitting between them.

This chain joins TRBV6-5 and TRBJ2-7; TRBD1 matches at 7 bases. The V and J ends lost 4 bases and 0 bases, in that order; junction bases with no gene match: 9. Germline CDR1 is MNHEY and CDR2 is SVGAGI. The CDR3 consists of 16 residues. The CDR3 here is CASSWSGQAASYEQYF. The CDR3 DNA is TGTGCCAGCAGTTGGTCCGGACAGGCCGCCTCCTACGAGCAGTACTTC.

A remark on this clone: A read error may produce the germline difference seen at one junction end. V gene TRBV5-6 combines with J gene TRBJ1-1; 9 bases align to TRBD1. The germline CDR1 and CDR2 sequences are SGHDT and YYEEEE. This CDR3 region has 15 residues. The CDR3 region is CAISSGQGLNTEAFF. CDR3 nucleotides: TGTGCCATCAGCTCTGGACAGGGGCTGAACACTGAAGCTTTCTTT.

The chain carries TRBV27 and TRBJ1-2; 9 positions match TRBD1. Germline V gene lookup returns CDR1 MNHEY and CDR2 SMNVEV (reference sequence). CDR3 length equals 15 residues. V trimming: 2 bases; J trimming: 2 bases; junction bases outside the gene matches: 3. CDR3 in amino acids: CASSLNGQGNYGYTF. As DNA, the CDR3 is TGTGCCAGCAGTTTAAATGGACAGGGGAACTATGGCTACACCTTC.

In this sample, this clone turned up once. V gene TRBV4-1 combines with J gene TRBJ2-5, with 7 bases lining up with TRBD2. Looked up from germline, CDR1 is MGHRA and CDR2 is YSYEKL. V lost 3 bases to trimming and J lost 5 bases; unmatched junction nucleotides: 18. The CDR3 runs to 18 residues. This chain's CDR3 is CASSQSHLGGGPLETQYF. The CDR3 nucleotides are TGCGCCAGCAGCCAGAGCCATCTGGGGGGAGGGCCGCTTGAGACCCAGTACTTC.

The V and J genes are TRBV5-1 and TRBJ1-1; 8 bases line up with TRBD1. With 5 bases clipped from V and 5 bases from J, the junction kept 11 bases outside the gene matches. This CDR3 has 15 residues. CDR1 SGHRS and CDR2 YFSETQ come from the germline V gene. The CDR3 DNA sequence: TGCGCCAGCAGAGATGGGACAGGACCCTTTACTGAAGCTTTCTTT. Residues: CASRDGTGPFTEAFF. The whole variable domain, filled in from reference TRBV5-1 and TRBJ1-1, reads KAGVTQTPRYLIKTRGQQVTLSCSPISGHRSVSWYQQTPGQGLQFLFEYFSETQRNKGNFPGRFSGRQFSNSRSEMNVSTLELGDSALYLCASRDGTGPFTEAFFGQGTRLTVV.

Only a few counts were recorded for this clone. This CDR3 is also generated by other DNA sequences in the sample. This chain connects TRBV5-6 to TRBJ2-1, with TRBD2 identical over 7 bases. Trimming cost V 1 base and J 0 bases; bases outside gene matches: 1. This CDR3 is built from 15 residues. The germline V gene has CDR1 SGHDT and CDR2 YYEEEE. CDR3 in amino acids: CASSLRGSSYNEQFF. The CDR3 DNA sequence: TGTGCCAGCAGCTTGCGCGGGAGCTCCTACAATGAGCAGTTCTTC.

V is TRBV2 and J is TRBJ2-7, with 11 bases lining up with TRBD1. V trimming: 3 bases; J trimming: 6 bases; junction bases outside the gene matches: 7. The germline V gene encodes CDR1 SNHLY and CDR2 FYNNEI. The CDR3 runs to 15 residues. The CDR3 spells CASSETRTGGTEQYF. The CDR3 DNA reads TGTGCCAGCAGTGAGACGAGGACAGGGGGCACCGAGCAGTACTTC.

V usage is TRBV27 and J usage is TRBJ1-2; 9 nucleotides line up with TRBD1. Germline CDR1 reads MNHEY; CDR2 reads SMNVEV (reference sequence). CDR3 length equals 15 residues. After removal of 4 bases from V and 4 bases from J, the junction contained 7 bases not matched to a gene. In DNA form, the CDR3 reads TGTGCCAGCAGTTGGGGACAGGGAGTTGTCTATGGCTACACCTTC. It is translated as CASSWGQGVVYGYTF.

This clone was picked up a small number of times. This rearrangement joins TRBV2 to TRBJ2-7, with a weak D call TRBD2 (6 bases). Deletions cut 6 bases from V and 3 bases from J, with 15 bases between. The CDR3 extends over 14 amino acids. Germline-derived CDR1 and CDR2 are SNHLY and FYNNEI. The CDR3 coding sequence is TGTGCCAGCAGAGGGAGGTCAAGTAACTACGAGCAGTACTTC. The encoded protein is CASRGRSSNYEQYF.